This T cell receptor beta chain was sequenced for a study of blood T cell repertoires in COVID-19. In the study overall: In each case, the material was cDNA or gDNA derived from T cells, B-cell-depleted T cells, or PBMCs.

Concerning this clone itself: In the same sample, other DNA sequences code for this CDR3.

As originally analysed: Nucleated cell number was recorded as an estimate derived from reference gene primer amplification. Sequencing used immunoSEQ multiplex PCR; TCRdb keeps in-frame clones, though not all of them. Clone size and V and J calls were adopted from that table, with D and trimming inferred from the DNA. The data hold roughly 250,000 clones, with less than 85% observed a single time. Trimming cost V 5 bases and J 2 bases; bases outside gene matches: 3. The CDR3 has 13 amino acids. Germline values: CDR1 SGHRS, CDR2 YFSETQ. Material: peripheral blood. This clonotype was obtained from a woman older than 75 with active or convalescent COVID-19. V gene TRBV5-1 combines with J gene TRBJ2-5; TRBD1 agrees at 7 bases. CDR3 bases: TGCGCCAGCAGTCCGGGACAGCAAGAGACCCAGTACTTC. Translating gives CASSPGQQETQYF.